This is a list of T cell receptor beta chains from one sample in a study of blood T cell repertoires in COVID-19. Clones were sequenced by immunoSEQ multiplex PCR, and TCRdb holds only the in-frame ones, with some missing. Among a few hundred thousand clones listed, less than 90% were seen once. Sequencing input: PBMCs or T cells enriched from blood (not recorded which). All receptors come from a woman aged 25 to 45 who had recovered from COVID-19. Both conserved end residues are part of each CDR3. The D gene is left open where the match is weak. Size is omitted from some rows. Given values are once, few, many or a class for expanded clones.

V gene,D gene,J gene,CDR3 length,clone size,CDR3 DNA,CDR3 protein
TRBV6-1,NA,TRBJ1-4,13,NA,TGTGCCAGCAGTGAAAGGGGGAATGAAAAACTGTTTTTT,CASSERGNEKLFF
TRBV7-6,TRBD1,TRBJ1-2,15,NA,TGTGCCAGCAGCTCCGCCGCCGGGACAGGGGCTGGCTACACCTTC,CASSSAAGTGAGYTF
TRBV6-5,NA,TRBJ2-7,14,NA,TGTGCCAGCAGTTACTCCCCAAACTCCTACGAGCAGTACTTC,CASSYSPNSYEQYF
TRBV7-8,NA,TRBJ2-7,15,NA,TGTGCCAGCAGCTTACGCCGGGCAGGGAACAACGAGCAGTACTTC,CASSLRRAGNNEQYF
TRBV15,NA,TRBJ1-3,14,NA,TGTGCCACCAGCAGAGGACCGGACAGAAACACCATATATTTT,CATSRGPDRNTIYF
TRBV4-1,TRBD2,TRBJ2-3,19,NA,TGCGCCAGAGCCATCCAAATCCTAGCGGGAGGGTTAAGTCCAGATACGCAGTATTTT,CARAIQILAGGLSPDTQYF
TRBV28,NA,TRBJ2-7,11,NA,TGTGCCAGCAGTGGGGGGTACGAGCAGTACTTC,CASSGGYEQYF
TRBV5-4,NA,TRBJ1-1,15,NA,TGTGCCAGCAGCTCAGACTCCGGGACACGGAACAGGGCTTTCTTT,CASSSDSGTRNRAFF
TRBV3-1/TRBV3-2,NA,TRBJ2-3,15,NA,TGTGCCAGCAGCCAAGGACTAGAGATCACAGATACGCAGTATTTT,CASSQGLEITDTQYF
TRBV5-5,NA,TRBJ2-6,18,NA,TGTGCCAGCAGCTTGGGGGCCAGTCTTCGCTCTGGGGCCAACGTCCTGACTTTC,CASSLGASLRSGANVLTF
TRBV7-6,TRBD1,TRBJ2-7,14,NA,TGTGCCAGCAGCTCCGGGACAGGGGAATACGAGCAGTACTTC,CASSSGTGEYEQYF
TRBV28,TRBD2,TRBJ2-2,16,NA,TGTGCCAGCATTAATACCGGGACTAGTTATCCCGGGGAGCTGTTTTTT,CASINTGTSYPGELFF
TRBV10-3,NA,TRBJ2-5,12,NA,TGTGCCATCAGTCAGACGGGATGGACCCAGTACTTC,CAISQTGWTQYF
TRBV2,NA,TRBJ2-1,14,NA,TGTGCCAGCGGGCACCGGGGATTCCACAATGAGCAGTTCTTC,CASGHRGFHNEQFF
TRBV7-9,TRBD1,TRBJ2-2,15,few,TGTGCCAGCAGCGGACAGGGGGTTTACACCGGGGAGCTGTTTTTT,CASSGQGVYTGELFF
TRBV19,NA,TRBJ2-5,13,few,TGTGCCAGTAGTATAAATATCCAAGAGACCCAGTACTTC,CASSINIQETQYF
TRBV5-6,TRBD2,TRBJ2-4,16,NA,TGTGCCAGCAGCTGGGGGGGTTCCGTGGCCAAAAACATTCAGTACTTC,CASSWGGSVAKNIQYF
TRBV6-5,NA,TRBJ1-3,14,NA,TGTGCCAGCAGTATCGGAGGATCTGGAAACACCATATATTTT,CASSIGGSGNTIYF
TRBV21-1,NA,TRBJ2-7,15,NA,TGTGCCAGCAGTCTAGTGGGGACTAGAGCCTACGAGCAGTACTTC,CASSLVGTRAYEQYF
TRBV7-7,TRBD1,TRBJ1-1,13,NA,TGTGCTAGCAGCTTCGGACAGGGGAGTGAAGCTTTCTTT,CASSFGQGSEAFF
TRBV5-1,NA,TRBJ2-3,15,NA,TGCGCCAGCAGCGGCGGGACTCCCTCGGGAGATACGCAGTATTTT,CASSGGTPSGDTQYF
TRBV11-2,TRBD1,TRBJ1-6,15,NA,TGTGCCAGCACTCCTGGGTGGGGACAGAATTCACCCCTCCACTTT,CASTPGWGQNSPLHF
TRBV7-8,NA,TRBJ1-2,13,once,TGTGCCAGCAGCTTAGCCGGGGACTATGGCTACACCTTC,CASSLAGDYGYTF
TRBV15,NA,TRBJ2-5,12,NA,TGTGCCACCAGCAGAGATATAGAGACCCAGTACTTC,CATSRDIETQYF
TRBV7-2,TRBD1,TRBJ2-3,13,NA,TGTGCCAGCAGAAAGGACAGGACAGATACGCAGTATTTT,CASRKDRTDTQYF
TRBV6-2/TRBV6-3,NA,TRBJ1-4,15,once,TGTGCCAGCAGTTACTCCTACAGGACAAGTGAAAAACTGTTTTTT,CASSYSYRTSEKLFF
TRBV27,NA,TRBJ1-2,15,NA,TGTGCCAGCAGTTTACAGTCGACAGGCGCATATGGCTACACCTTC,CASSLQSTGAYGYTF
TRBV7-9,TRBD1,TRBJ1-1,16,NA,TGTGCCAGCAGCTTGTGGACAGGGGGCGAGAACACTGAAGCTTTCTTT,CASSLWTGGENTEAFF
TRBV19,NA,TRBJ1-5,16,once,TGTGCCAGTAGTAGCCAGACAGGATCGCAAAATCAGCCCCAGCATTTT,CASSSQTGSQNQPQHF
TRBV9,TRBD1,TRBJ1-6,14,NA,TGTGCCAGCACCCTCGGGACAGGCGCGGGGACCCTCCACTTT,CASTLGTGAGTLHF
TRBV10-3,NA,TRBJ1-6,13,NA,TGTGCCGTCAATTGGGGGGATAATTCACCCCTCCACTTT,CAVNWGDNSPLHF
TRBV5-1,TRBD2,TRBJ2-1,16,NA,TGCGCCAGCAGCCTCCCCCTGGCGGGAGGCCACAATGAGCAGTTCTTC,CASSLPLAGGHNEQFF
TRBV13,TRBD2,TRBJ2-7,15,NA,TGTGCCAGCAGCATAACTAGCGGGATTTTCTCCGAGCAGTACTTC,CASSITSGIFSEQYF
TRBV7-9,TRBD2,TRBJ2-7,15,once,TGTGCCAGCAGATCTCTTAGACTAGCGGCCAACGAGCAGTACTTC,CASRSLRLAANEQYF
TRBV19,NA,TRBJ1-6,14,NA,TGTGCCAGTACCACGGACAGCCATAATTCACCCCTCCACTTT,CASTTDSHNSPLHF
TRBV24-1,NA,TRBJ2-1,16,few,TGTGCCACCGCCGGCGGTGGGGGGGCCGGAGACAATGAGCAGTTCTTC,CATAGGGGAGDNEQFF
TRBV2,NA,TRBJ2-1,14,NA,TGTGCCAGCAGTGAAGCGGGCTTTAACAATGAGCAGTTCTTC,CASSEAGFNNEQFF
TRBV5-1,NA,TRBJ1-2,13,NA,TGCGCCAGCAGCACAGACAGTAACTATGGCTACACCTTC,CASSTDSNYGYTF
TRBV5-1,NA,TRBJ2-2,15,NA,TGCGCCAGCAGCCGGCTAGCCGAGAACACCGGGGAGCTGTTTTTT,CASSRLAENTGELFF
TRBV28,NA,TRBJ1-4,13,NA,TGTGCCAGCAGTAGGACAGTTAATGAAAAACTGTTTTTT,CASSRTVNEKLFF